This T cell receptor (beta chain) was identified during a study of blood T cell repertoires in COVID-19. The V gene lost 3 bases and the J gene lost 6 bases, with 10 bases spanning the gap. The length of the CDR3 is 13 residues. Germline V CDR1 and CDR2: LNHDA, SQIVND (reference sequence). Profiled with immunoSEQ multiplex PCR; TCRdb holds only in-frame clones, not every one. The table includes about 7,100 clones, 89% detected once. The clonotype comes from a man in his sixties or seventies with active COVID-19. Sequenced sample: peripheral blood. V gene TRBV19 combines with J gene TRBJ2-3; D gene ambiguous. The DNA of the CDR3 is TGTGCCAGTAGTATTCAGACCGGGGATACGCAGTATTTT. It yields the protein CASSIQTGDTQYF.